The 32 T cell receptor beta chains below come from one sample, sequenced in a study of blood T cell repertoires in COVID-19. TCRdb's copy holds only in-frame clones and misses some; the assay was immunoSEQ multiplex PCR. In the table there are around 700,000 clones, 75% to 90% of which are singletons. The specimen sequenced was peripheral blood. The origin of the receptors is a woman aged 18-30 years with acute or convalescent COVID-19.

The chain carries TRBV4-3 and TRBJ1-6; 8 bases align to TRBD1. The CDR3 loop spans 18 amino acids. Germline loops: CDR1 LGHNA, CDR2 YSLEER. Trimming at V came to 1 base and at J to 6 bases, leaving 11 bases not matched to a gene. The CDR3 region has the DNA TGCGCCAGCAGCCAAGTGGTGCCCAGGCAGGGGGCTAATTCACCCCTCCACTTT. Its protein is CASSQVVPRQGANSPLHF.

This sequence joins TRBV9 and TRBJ2-1; D remains ambiguous. Germline assignment: CDR1 SGDLS and CDR2 YYNGEE. This CDR3 comprises 13 residues. V was trimmed by 0 bases and J by 7 bases, leaving 8 bases between them. CDR3 sequence reads: CASSVGKRNEQFF. CDR3 nucleotide sequence: TGTGCCAGCAGCGTAGGTAAGAGGAATGAGCAGTTCTTC.

The chain has TRBV2 and TRBJ2-3; the D is unclear. Trimming took off 7 bases at V and 3 bases at J, with 11 bases between the two ends. Germline CDR1 SNHLY, CDR2 FYNNEI. This CDR3 is 13 amino acids long. This CDR3 is CASKLRWTDTQYF. DNA of the CDR3: TGTGCCAGCAAGCTTCGCTGGACAGATACGCAGTATTTT.

The chain links TRBV5-1 to TRBJ1-4; D gene uncertain. The CDR3 length is 11 residues. Looked up from germline, CDR1 is SGHRS and CDR2 is YFSETQ. Trimming removed 4 bases from V and 7 bases from J, with 5 bases in between. The CDR3 reads CASSRGEKLFF. CDR3 DNA sequence: TGCGCCAGCAGCCGGGGTGAAAAACTGTTTTTT.

J is TRBJ1-2 and V is TRBV3-1 (or the pseudogene TRBV3-2); D ambiguous. V lost 0 bases, J lost 2 bases, and 7 bases lay in between. This CDR3 spans 14 amino acids. Germline assignment: CDR1 LGHDT and CDR2 YNNKEL (reference sequence). The CDR3 loop is CASSQDHLNYGYTF. Here the CDR3 DNA reads TGTGCCAGCAGCCAAGATCATCTAAACTATGGCTACACCTTC.

This sequence joins TRBV5-4 and TRBJ1-1; 10 bases align to TRBD1. The CDR3 is 15 amino acids. Germline V lookup: CDR1 SGHNT, CDR2 YYREEE (reference sequence). V lost 3 bases to trimming and J lost 4 bases; unmatched junction nucleotides: 6. The CDR3 reads CASSSGGQGGTEAFF. The CDR3 DNA reads as TGTGCCAGCAGCTCGGGAGGACAGGGGGGCACTGAAGCTTTCTTT.

The chain couples TRBV19 to TRBJ1-2; a weak D match, TRBD1 (5 bases). This CDR3 comprises 15 residues. CDR1 is LNHDA, CDR2 SQIVND, per germline (reference sequence). V gave up 3 bases and J gave up 4 bases, with 15 bases separating them. The CDR3 nucleotides read TGTGCCAGTAGTATGGGGCAAAGGGCCCTCTATGGCTACACCTTC. This encodes CASSMGQRALYGYTF.

The chain uses TRBV30 and TRBJ2-3, with D perhaps matching TRBD1 (6 bases). CDR3 length: 11 amino acids. The V and J ends lost 3 bases and 5 bases respectively, with 6 bases between them. The germline V gene has CDR1 GTSNPN and CDR2 SVGIG (reference sequence). The CDR3 reads CAWSRGDTQYF. In nucleotides, the CDR3 is TGTGCCTGGAGCAGGGGAGATACGCAGTATTTT.

The chain combines TRBV2 with TRBJ2-7; perhaps TRBD2 as D (6 bases). The V gene's germline CDR1 is SNHLY and CDR2 FYNNEI. The V gene lost 7 bases and the J gene lost 6 bases, with 10 bases spanning the gap. The CDR3 has 11 residues. CDR3: CASKGGGEQYF. The CDR3 bases are TGTGCCAGCAAGGGAGGAGGCGAGCAGTACTTC.

In its sample, this clone was seen once. The rearrangement links TRBV6-5 to TRBJ2-3, with D maybe TRBD2 (6 bases). In germline, CDR1 is MNHEY, CDR2 SVGAGI. This CDR3 contains 14 residues. Between the trimmed V and J ends, which lost 8 bases and 0 bases, there was a span of 12 bases. The CDR3 bases are TGTGCCAGCCGGCGGGAAGAGAGCACAGATACGCAGTATTTT. Amino acids: CASRREESTDTQYF.

The chain joins TRBV15 to TRBJ1-1; weak D call: TRBD1 (5 bases). This CDR3 has 15 amino acids. Deletions cut 4 bases from V and 4 bases from J, with 16 bases between. Germline assignment: CDR1 LNHNV and CDR2 YYDKDF (reference sequence). The CDR3 reads CATSTLVAGPTEAFF. The CDR3, as DNA: TGTGCCACCAGCACGTTGGTCGCAGGGCCCACTGAAGCTTTCTTT.

The chain has TRBV2 and TRBJ2-1, with 7 bases that match TRBD1. V shed 5 bases and J 2 bases; nucleotides not matched to a gene: 6. This CDR3 is built from 15 residues. Germline V gene lookup returns CDR1 SNHLY and CDR2 FYNNEI. CDR3 residues: CASSSDRATYNEQFF. CDR3 nucleotides: TGTGCCAGCAGTTCCGACAGGGCCACCTACAATGAGCAGTTCTTC. Based on the CDR3 plus reference TRBV2 and TRBJ2-1, the full variable domain is EPEVTQTPSHQVTQMGQEVILRCVPISNHLYFYWYRQILGQKVEFLVSFYNNEISEKSEIFDDQFSVERPDGSNFTLKIRSTKLEDSAMYFCASSSDRATYNEQFFGPGTRLTVL.

This chain connects TRBV27 to TRBJ2-7, with 11 bases aligning to TRBD2. The CDR3 is 16 residues long. CDR1 is MNHEY, CDR2 SMNVEV, per germline (reference sequence). Trimming cost V 4 bases and J 0 bases; bases outside gene matches: 5. CDR3 sequence reads: CASSSPGTSGSYEQYF. CDR3 bases: TGTGCCAGCAGTTCCCCCGGGACTAGCGGCTCCTACGAGCAGTACTTC.

J is TRBJ1-4 and V is TRBV7-8; TRBD1 aligns across 7 bases. V dropped 2 bases and J dropped 4; count of bases not matched to a gene: 7. This CDR3 has 16 amino acids. Germline loops: CDR1 SGHVS, CDR2 FQNEAQ. CDR3: CASSLRRGPLNEKLFF. The CDR3 DNA reads TGTGCCAGCAGCTTACGAAGGGGGCCACTTAATGAAAAACTGTTTTTT.

CDR3 sequence reads: CASSHVGPASYNEQFF. DNA for the CDR3: TGTGCCAGCAGCCACGTCGGTCCCGCGTCCTACAATGAGCAGTTCTTC. V is TRBV5-5 and J is TRBJ2-1; D is undetermined. V lost 4 bases and J 1 base, leaving 15 bases between the germline ends. CDR1 and CDR2 from the germline V gene are SGHKS and YYEKEE (reference sequence). This CDR3 contains 16 residues. Combining the CDR3 with reference TRBV5-5 and TRBJ2-1 gives the whole variable domain DAGVTQSPTHLIKTRGQQVTLRCSPISGHKSVSWYQQVLGQGPQFIFQYYEKEERGRGNFPDRFSARQFPNYSSELNVNALLLGDSALYLCASSHVGPASYNEQFFGPGTRLTVL.

Here the CDR3 DNA reads TGTGCCAGCTCGCCCGGGGATCTCGGAAACACCATATATTTT. Encoded protein: CASSPGDLGNTIYF. The rearrangement links TRBV18 to TRBJ1-3; D ambiguous. The CDR3 has 14 residues. Trimming left V 6 bases short and J 4 bases short, with 13 bases between. Germline-derived CDR1 and CDR2 are KGHSH and LQKENI.

This clone was observed once. The chain employs TRBV5-1 and TRBJ2-1, with 10 bases identical to TRBD2. CDR3 size: 15 residues. V dropped 7 bases and J dropped 6; count of bases not matched to a gene: 10. Germline-derived CDR1 and CDR2 are SGHRS and YFSETQ. CDR3 DNA: TGCGCCAGCCCCGGTAAGCGGGGGGGCCGCAATGAGCAGTTCTTC. Its protein product is CASPGKRGGRNEQFF. Looking up the rest from reference TRBV5-1 and TRBJ2-1 gives the full variable domain: KAGVTQTPRYLIKTRGQQVTLSCSPISGHRSVSWYQQTPGQGLQFLFEYFSETQRNKGNFPGRFSGRQFSNSRSEMNVSTLELGDSALYLCASPGKRGGRNEQFFGPGTRLTVL.

CDR3 nucleotides: TGTGCCAGCAGCCAATTCCCGGGACACGTAGTCCCCACCCTCCACTTT. Its protein product is CASSQFPGHVVPTLHF. The gene calls are TRBV3-1 (or the pseudogene TRBV3-2) and TRBJ1-6; D possibly corresponds to TRBD1 (6 bases). Germline CDR1 is LGHDT and CDR2 is YNNKEL (reference sequence). The CDR3 sequence is 16 residues long. V shed 2 bases and J shed 14 bases, with 22 bases lying between them.

This clone was detected once. The V call is TRBV6-5, the J call TRBJ1-2; unclear D gene. Germline V lookup: CDR1 MNHEY, CDR2 SVGAGI. Trimming shortened V by 6 bases and J by 1 base, and 9 bases separated the two germline ends. CDR3 length: 13 amino acids. DNA of the CDR3: TGTGCCAGCAGCGCCGCGAGTAACTATGGCTACACCTTC. It yields the protein CASSAASNYGYTF.

This rearrangement joins TRBV6-1 to TRBJ1-4, with TRBD1 identical over 8 bases. The CDR3 covers 16 residues. The junction had 10 bases not matched to a gene; V was cut back by 2 bases and J by 8 bases. Germline V gives CDR1 MNHNS, CDR2 SASEGT. The CDR3 loop is CASSERGGTGGEKLFF. Here the CDR3 DNA reads TGTGCCAGCAGTGAAAGGGGGGGGACAGGAGGGGAAAAACTGTTTTTT.

This clone was detected only once. The chain carries TRBV5-6 and TRBJ2-7, with a tentative D call TRBD1 (5 bases). Germline CDR1 SGHDT, CDR2 YYEEEE. Between the trimmed V and J ends, which lost 2 bases and 3 bases, there was a span of 24 bases. The CDR3 length is 18 residues. The CDR3 reads CASSFGLKKPGKDYEQYF. CDR3 DNA sequence: TGTGCCAGCAGCTTCGGCTTGAAGAAGCCAGGGAAAGACTACGAGCAGTACTTC. Complete variable domain (other parts from reference TRBV5-6 and TRBJ2-7): DAGVTQSPTHLIKTRGQQVTLRCSPKSGHDTVSWYQQALGQGPQFIFQYYEEEERQRGNFPDRFSGHQFPNYSSELNVNALLLGDSALYLCASSFGLKKPGKDYEQYFGPGTRLTVT.

This clone has a single count. The rearrangement uses TRBV2 and TRBJ1-4; 7 bases map to TRBD1. In germline, CDR1 is SNHLY, CDR2 FYNNEI. This CDR3 is 14 amino acids long. With V trimmed by 7 bases and J by 2 bases, 4 bases remained unmatched. CDR3 DNA sequence: TGTGCCAGCAACAGGGGTGCCACTAATGAAAAACTGTTTTTT. It is translated as CASNRGATNEKLFF.

The genes are TRBV5-1 and TRBJ2-2, with 7 bases lining up with TRBD1. The CDR3 has 16 amino acids. In germline, CDR1 is SGHRS, CDR2 YFSETQ. V lost 3 bases, J lost 3 bases, and 8 bases stayed unmatched. DNA of the CDR3: TGCGCCAGCAGCTGGGGTGGGACAGACGACACCGGGGAGCTGTTTTTT. Protein product: CASSWGGTDDTGELFF. Full variable domain (remainder filled in from reference TRBV5-1 and TRBJ2-2): KAGVTQTPRYLIKTRGQQVTLSCSPISGHRSVSWYQQTPGQGLQFLFEYFSETQRNKGNFPGRFSGRQFSNSRSEMNVSTLELGDSALYLCASSWGGTDDTGELFFGEGSRLTVL.

This clone was detected only a few times. The chain's CDR3 is CASQLQGEGNQPQHF. The CDR3 DNA follows: TGTGCCAGTCAACTACAGGGGGAGGGCAATCAGCCCCAGCATTTT. The V gene is TRBV5-6, the J gene TRBJ1-5; TRBD1 matches 8 bases. Germline trimming cut 8 bases from V and 2 bases from J; bases unmatched to any gene: 9. CDR1 is SGHDT, CDR2 YYEEEE, per germline. The CDR3 spans 15 residues.

The chain carries TRBV10-3 and TRBJ2-2; TRBD1 matches at 12 bases. Looked up from germline, CDR1 is ENHRY and CDR2 is SYGVKD. The CDR3 is made up of 16 amino acids. The V segment lost 3 bases and the J segment 6 bases; nucleotides outside the gene matches: 5. The CDR3: CAISDLRDRGPGELFF. The CDR3 nucleotides are TGTGCCATCAGTGACCTCCGGGACAGGGGGCCCGGGGAGCTGTTTTTT.

This CDR3 is CAWRAWVNTEAFF. The CDR3 DNA reads as TGTGCCTGGAGAGCGTGGGTGAACACTGAAGCTTTCTTT. The rearrangement joins TRBV30 to TRBJ1-1; D not resolved. Per germline, CDR1 GTSNPN and CDR2 SVGIG (reference sequence). The V end lost 3 bases, the J end lost 0 bases, and 8 bases lay between the germline ends. CDR3 length: 13 amino acids.

The V gene is TRBV23-1, the J gene TRBJ1-5; D is undetermined. Being an ORF, TRBV23-1 has a function that is uncertain. This CDR3 has 18 residues. The germline V and J ends were trimmed by 1 base and 2 bases, with 18 bases remaining between them. CDR3: CASSQLNRGLKGNQPQHF. The CDR3 region has the DNA TGCGCCAGCAGTCAATTAAATCGCGGACTAAAGGGCAATCAGCCCCAGCATTTT.

The chain joins TRBV6-2 or TRBV6-3 to TRBJ2-1; D gene unclear. Germline V lookup: CDR1 MNHEY, CDR2 SVGEGT. The CDR3 loop spans 13 amino acids. V shed 2 bases and J shed 7 bases, with 9 bases lying between them. The DNA for the CDR3 is TGTGCCAGCAGTTACGGAGAAGGAAATGAGCAGTTCTTC. Residues: CASSYGEGNEQFF.

This chain joins TRBV4-1 and TRBJ1-6, with 8 bases lining up with TRBD1. This CDR3 has 18 amino acids. Germline V gene lookup returns CDR1 MGHRA and CDR2 YSYEKL. Losses at the gene ends were 2 bases for V and 3 bases for J; bases not matched to a gene: 9. The CDR3 spells CASSQFTGGPHYNSPLHF. The CDR3 DNA sequence: TGCGCCAGCAGCCAATTTACAGGGGGTCCCCACTATAATTCACCCCTCCACTTT.

This clone appeared a single time. The sample holds other DNA sequences that translate to the same CDR3. The CDR3 spells CASSPGTAYGYTF. DNA for the CDR3: TGTGCCAGCAGTCCCGGGACAGCGTATGGCTACACCTTC. The rearrangement joins TRBV12-3 or TRBV12-4 to TRBJ1-2, with 7 bases that match TRBD1. The CDR3 sequence is 13 residues long. Unmatched junction bases numbered 5, after V lost 5 bases and J lost 5 bases.

CDR3 sequence (DNA): TGCGCCAGCAGCTTGGACAGCAACTATAATTCACCCCTCCACTTT. Translation: CASSLDSNYNSPLHF. This chain connects TRBV5-1 to TRBJ1-6; no clear D. Germline CDR1 SGHRS, CDR2 YFSETQ. There are 15 residues in the CDR3. Trimming pared 0 bases from V and 3 bases from J, leaving 7 bases between. Based on the CDR3 plus reference TRBV5-1 and TRBJ1-6, the full variable domain is KAGVTQTPRYLIKTRGQQVTLSCSPISGHRSVSWYQQTPGQGLQFLFEYFSETQRNKGNFPGRFSGRQFSNSRSEMNVSTLELGDSALYLCASSLDSNYNSPLHFGNGTRLTVT.

This clone was seen once. Other DNA sequences in the same sample also yield this CDR3. The chain links TRBV7-2 to TRBJ1-3; the D gene is possibly TRBD1 (5 bases). The CDR3 is made up of 15 amino acids. The germline CDR1 and CDR2 sequences are SGHTA and FQGNSA. V lost 0 bases, J lost 2 bases, and 8 bases lay in between. The CDR3 sequence is CASSLAAGAGNTIYF. The CDR3 coding sequence is TGTGCCAGCAGCTTAGCGGCGGGGGCTGGAAACACCATATATTTT.